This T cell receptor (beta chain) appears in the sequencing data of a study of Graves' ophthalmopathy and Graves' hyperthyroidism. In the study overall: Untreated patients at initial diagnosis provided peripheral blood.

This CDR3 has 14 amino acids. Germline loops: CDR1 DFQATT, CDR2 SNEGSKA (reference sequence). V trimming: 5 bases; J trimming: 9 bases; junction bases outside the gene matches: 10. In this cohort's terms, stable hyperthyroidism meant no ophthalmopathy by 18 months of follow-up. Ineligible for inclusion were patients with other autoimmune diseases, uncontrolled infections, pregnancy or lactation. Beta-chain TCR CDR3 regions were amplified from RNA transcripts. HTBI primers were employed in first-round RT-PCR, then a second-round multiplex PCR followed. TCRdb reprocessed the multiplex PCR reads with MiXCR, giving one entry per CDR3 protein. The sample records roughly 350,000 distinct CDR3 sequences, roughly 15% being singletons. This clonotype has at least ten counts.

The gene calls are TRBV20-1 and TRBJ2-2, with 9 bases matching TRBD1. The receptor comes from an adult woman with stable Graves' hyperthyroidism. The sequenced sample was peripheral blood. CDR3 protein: CSARGQGTARELFF. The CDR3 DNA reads TGCAGTGCTCGGGGACAGGGAACTGCGCGGGAGCTGTTTTTT.